Presented here are 16 T cell receptor beta chains from one specimen sequenced in a study of T cells after yellow fever vaccination. TCRdb re-analysed the 5' RACE reads in MiXCR, keeping a single row per CDR3 protein. The sample holds some 670,000 distinct CDR3 sequences; 9% to 15% are singletons and the top ten take 15%. The material sequenced was PBMCs, taken on the day of the yellow fever booster vaccination. Receptors originate from a man aged 25-45 years who received the YFV17D yellow fever vaccine.

Only a few counts were recorded for this clonotype. The rearrangement uses TRBV6-2 or TRBV6-3 and TRBJ1-2, with 8 bases lining up with TRBD1. There are 15 residues in the CDR3. Germline V lookup: CDR1 MNHEY, CDR2 SVGEGT. J lost 4 bases, V lost 6 bases, and 10 bases had no gene match. As DNA, the CDR3 is TGTGCCAGCAGGCTCAGGGGGCGTCGGATCTATGGCTACACCTTC. Translation gives CASRLRGRRIYGYTF.

In its sample, this clonotype was seen a few times. The V and J genes are TRBV6-1 and TRBJ2-2, with 9 bases that match TRBD1. Germline CDR1 is MNHNS and CDR2 is SASEGT. The V segment lost 7 bases and the J segment 1 base; nucleotides outside the gene matches: 7. CDR3 length: 16 residues. CDR3 coding DNA: TGTGCCAGCATCCACCGGGACAGGGTGAACACCGGGGAGCTGTTTTTT. This gives the protein CASIHRDRVNTGELFF.

The V and J genes are TRBV5-6 and TRBJ1-5; D not resolved. CDR1 is SGHDT and CDR2 is YYEEEE in the germline V gene. The V gene lost 1 base and the J gene lost 4 bases, with 12 bases spanning the gap. The CDR3 is 15 residues long. CDR3 sequence: CASSLFPGENQPQHF. Here the CDR3 DNA reads TGTGCCAGCAGCTTGTTTCCCGGGGAGAATCAGCCCCAGCATTTT.

V usage is TRBV7-8 and J usage is TRBJ2-7; D may correspond to TRBD1 or TRBD2 (5 bases each). This CDR3 is built from 14 residues. The ends were cut back, 6 bases at V and 9 bases at J, with 21 bases in the middle. Germline V gene lookup returns CDR1 SGHVS and CDR2 FQNEAQ. CDR3 sequence (DNA): TGTGCCAGCAGGCCCGGGACCGCGTCTGATGGGCAGTACTTC. Amino acids: CASRPGTASDGQYF.

The V call is TRBV7-9, the J call TRBJ1-2; D is unresolved. This CDR3 has 12 residues. V lost 5 bases and J 10 bases, leaving 14 bases between the germline ends. Germline CDR1 is SEHNR and CDR2 is FQNEAQ (reference sequence). The CDR3: CASSLTEVDYTF. The CDR3 DNA sequence: TGTGCCAGCAGCCTAACTGAGGTTGACTACACCTTC.

This clonotype was counted only a few times. The chain has TRBV7-9 and TRBJ2-3, with D possibly matching TRBD2 (5 bases). Germline V gives CDR1 SEHNR, CDR2 FQNEAQ (reference sequence). This CDR3 is 14 amino acids long. V gave up 5 bases and J gave up 2 bases, with 11 bases separating them. The CDR3 DNA is TGTGCCAGCAGCGCCATAGCGAACACAGATACGCAGTATTTT. The encoded protein is CASSAIANTDTQYF.

This clonotype was found many times. V and J are TRBV4-3 and TRBJ1-2; D gene ambiguous. CDR1 LGHNA and CDR2 YSLEER come from the germline V gene. V lost 0 bases and J lost 8, with 10 bases in between. CDR3 length: 13 residues. The CDR3 DNA reads TGCGCCAGCAGCCAAGAGGGGATCTGGGGCTACACCTTC. Translation gives CASSQEGIWGYTF.

This clonotype came up many times. The V gene is TRBV12-3 or TRBV12-4, the J gene TRBJ2-4; D might be TRBD2 (7 bases). Trimming cost V 8 bases and J 8 bases, with 19 bases left between them. This CDR3 contains 14 residues. In DNA, the CDR3 is TGTGCCAGCCGGGAGGTCGAGGGGGGCTACATTCAGTACTTC. Protein product: CASREVEGGYIQYF.

This clonotype was seen more than once but under ten times. This chain uses TRBV7-2 with TRBJ2-3; D not certain. There are 14 residues in the CDR3. With 4 bases removed from V and 6 bases from J, the gap between germline ends came to 14 bases. Germline assignment: CDR1 SGHTA and CDR2 FQGNSA. The CDR3 loop is CASSSAPISDTQYF. The CDR3 region has the DNA TGTGCCAGCAGCTCCGCTCCAATATCGGATACGCAGTATTTT. The complete variable domain, with remaining parts taken from reference TRBV7-2 and TRBJ2-3, reads GAGVSQSPSNKVTEKGKDVELRCDPISGHTALYWYRQSLGQGLEFLIYFQGNSAPDKSGLPSDRFSAERTGGSVSTLTIQRTQQEDSAVYLCASSSAPISDTQYFGPGTRLTVL.

CDR3 in DNA: TGTGCCTGGAGTGCTTCGATGACTAGCGGGTTTCCCTACGAGCAGTACTTC. Its protein product is CAWSASMTSGFPYEQYF. The chain recombines TRBV30 with TRBJ2-7, with TRBD2 matching 10 bases. Germline V CDR1 and CDR2: GTSNPN, SVGIG (reference sequence). The CDR3 runs 17 residues. V trimming: 1 base; J trimming: 2 bases; junction bases outside the gene matches: 11. Based on the CDR3 plus reference TRBV30 and TRBJ2-7, the full variable domain is SQTIHQWPATLVQPVGSPLSLECTVEGTSNPNLYWYRQAAGRGLQLLFYSVGIGQISSEVPQNLSASRPQDRQFILSSKKLLLSDSGFYLCAWSASMTSGFPYEQYFGPGTRLTVT.

This clonotype was detected a few times. V gene TRBV5-1 combines with J gene TRBJ1-6; D gene uncertain. V was pared by 0 bases and J by 0 bases, with 10 bases between. The CDR3 extends over 17 amino acids. The V gene's germline CDR1 is SGHRS and CDR2 YFSETQ. The CDR3 region is CASSLGRGFSYNSPLHF. CDR3 nucleotide sequence: TGCGCCAGCAGCTTGGGTCGCGGATTCTCCTATAATTCACCCCTCCACTTT.

In this sample, this clonotype turned up many times. Written as DNA, the CDR3 is TGTGCCAGCAGCTCCACAGGGAGGAAAGAGACCCAGTACTTC. Translated, it gives CASSSTGRKETQYF. The chain has TRBV9 and TRBJ2-5, with D perhaps TRBD1 or TRBD2 (6 bases each). V was clipped by 4 bases and J by 3 bases, with 13 bases between them. This CDR3 is 14 amino acids long. Per the germline V gene, CDR1 is SGDLS and CDR2 is YYNGEE.

The chain has TRBV12-3 or TRBV12-4 and TRBJ2-1; D may be TRBD2 (5 bases). The length of the CDR3 is 16 residues. With 3 bases removed from V and 4 bases from J, the gap between germline ends came to 16 bases. CDR3 coding DNA: TGTGCCAGCAGTTTTCTCCCCGCGGGCGCATACAATGAGCAGTTCTTC. It is translated as CASSFLPAGAYNEQFF.

The chain links TRBV6-1 to TRBJ1-1; TRBD1 is a possible D gene (5 bases). Germline V CDR1 and CDR2: MNHNS, SASEGT. V lost 7 bases to trimming and J lost 0 bases, with 18 bases between them. The CDR3 totals 16 residues. CDR3 bases: TGTGCCAGCACTCTTACCTCGGGGGGGGTGAACACTGAAGCTTTCTTT. Amino acid sequence: CASTLTSGGVNTEAFF.

This chain connects TRBV19 to TRBJ2-1, with 7 nucleotides matching TRBD1. The germline gives CDR1 LNHDA, CDR2 SQIVND (reference sequence). V gave up 4 bases and J gave up 6 bases; unmatched junction bases: 9. This CDR3 is built from 15 residues. CDR3: CASSTGTVLRNEQFF. Written as DNA, the CDR3 is TGTGCCAGTAGTACAGGGACAGTACTTCGCAATGAGCAGTTCTTC.

The genes are TRBV29-1 and TRBJ2-2; a weak D match, TRBD2 (5 bases). CDR1 is SQVTM, CDR2 ANQGSEA, per germline. The CDR3 has 12 amino acids. V gave up 6 bases and J gave up 5 bases, with 10 bases separating them. The CDR3 nucleotides read TGCAGCGTGGGAGTTGGGACCGGGGAGCTGTTTTTT. It codes for CSVGVGTGELFF.